Listed here are 22 T cell receptor beta chains from one sample, sequenced in a study of T cell responses to AZD1222 COVID-19 vaccine. Measured with immunoSEQ multiplex PCR; TCRdb has only the in-frame clones, and not every one. The sample lists 120,000 to 150,000 clones, roughly 89% occurring once. The sequencing here drew on peripheral blood, taken on day 0 of AZD1222 vaccination. The origin of the receptors is an adult in good health.

This clone has a handful of counts. This chain joins TRBV28 and TRBJ1-2, with a possible D match to TRBD1 (6 bases). The CDR3 consists of 14 residues. Trimming stripped 3 bases from V and 8 bases from J, with 16 bases between. CDR1 MDHEN and CDR2 SYDVKM come from the germline V gene. In DNA, the CDR3 is TGTGCCAGCAGTTTCGGGGCAGGGGTCGACGGCTACACCTTC. Its translation is CASSFGAGVDGYTF.

The chain links TRBV9 to TRBJ2-2, with 9 bases matching TRBD2. The CDR3 loop spans 16 amino acids. CDR1 is SGDLS, CDR2 YYNGEE, per germline. The V and J ends lost 6 bases and 5 bases, in that order; junction bases with no gene match: 11. The CDR3 DNA sequence: TGTGCCAGCACCGGGAGAGTAGCGGGAGATACCGGGGAGCTGTTTTTT. Encoded protein: CASTGRVAGDTGELFF. Full variable domain (rest looked up from reference TRBV9 and TRBJ2-2): DSGVTQTPKHLITATGQRVTLRCSPRSGDLSVYWYQQSLDQGLQFLIQYYNGEERAKGNILERFSAQQFPDLHSELNLSSLELGDSALYFCASTGRVAGDTGELFFGEGSRLTVL.

The V and J genes are TRBV4-2 and TRBJ1-2; no clear D. CDR1 is LGHNA and CDR2 is YNFKEQ in the germline V gene. The CDR3 consists of 15 residues. Trimming stripped 2 bases from V and 7 bases from J, with 17 bases between. DNA for the CDR3: TGTGCCAGCAGCCAATCCAGTCCCTCGGGTCGTGGCTACACCTTC. It specifies CASSQSSPSGRGYTF.

The genes are TRBV27 and TRBJ2-1, with a weak D call TRBD2 (5 bases). Germline V CDR1 and CDR2: MNHEY, SMNVEV (reference sequence). V was trimmed by 3 bases and J by 1 base, leaving 7 bases between them. The CDR3 covers 14 residues. In DNA, the CDR3 is TGTGCCAGCAGTTTCCAGCGGTCCTACAATGAGCAGTTCTTC. Its protein is CASSFQRSYNEQFF.

The rearrangement links TRBV6-5 to TRBJ2-2; the D gene could be TRBD1 or TRBD2 (5 bases each). Looked up from germline, CDR1 is MNHEY and CDR2 is SVGAGI. CDR3 length equals 14 residues. The V end was cut by 8 bases, the J end by 1 base, with 11 bases between. This CDR3 is CASSRDGNTGELFF. CDR3 DNA: TGTGCCAGCTCCCGGGACGGGAACACCGGGGAGCTGTTTTTT.

The V call is TRBV11-3, the J call TRBJ1-2; D not certain. The CDR3 has 15 residues. Germline lookup yields CDR1 SGHNT and CDR2 YENEEA. With 2 bases removed from V and 0 bases from J, the gap between germline ends came to 10 bases. CDR3: CASSLSAGTNYGYTF. DNA of the CDR3: TGTGCCAGCAGCTTATCGGCGGGGACTAACTATGGCTACACCTTC.

This clone was recorded only once. This rearrangement joins TRBV14 to TRBJ2-1, with D unclear. V lost 4 bases and J lost 4, with 23 bases in between. Per the germline V gene, CDR1 is SGHDN and CDR2 is FVKESK. There are 18 residues in the CDR3. The CDR3 loop reads CASSPRRLLPPKYNEQFF. Written as DNA, the CDR3 is TGTGCCAGCAGCCCAAGACGACTCCTTCCACCCAAATACAATGAGCAGTTCTTC.

The genes are TRBV4-1 and TRBJ1-6, with no clear D. This CDR3 is built from 15 residues. V dropped 3 bases and J dropped 7 bases, with 13 bases sitting between them. Germline loops: CDR1 MGHRA, CDR2 YSYEKL. CDR3 coding DNA: TGCGCCAGCAGCCAGATCTGGCGGCCAAATTCACCCCTCCACTTT. Its protein is CASSQIWRPNSPLHF.

CDR3 sequence (DNA): TGTGCCAGCAGCACTACAGCAGGGGGGAGCAATCAGCCCCAGCATTTT. Encoded protein: CASSTTAGGSNQPQHF. This chain connects TRBV6-2 or TRBV6-3 to TRBJ1-5; TRBD1 agrees at 7 bases. CDR1 is MNHEY and CDR2 is SVGEGT in the germline V gene. V shed 6 bases, J shed 1 base, and the junction held 9 bases outside the gene matches. The CDR3 consists of 16 residues.

The chain links TRBV4-1 to TRBJ1-6, with TRBD1 as a possible D gene (6 bases). Germline lookup yields CDR1 MGHRA and CDR2 YSYEKL. This CDR3 is built from 15 residues. V lost 0 bases and J 10 bases, leaving 13 bases between the germline ends. CDR3 DNA: TGCGCCAGCAGCCAAGATCCCGGGACAAACTCACCCCTCCACTTT. The encoded protein is CASSQDPGTNSPLHF.

The chain employs TRBV7-2 and TRBJ2-7; D gene ambiguous. V lost 0 bases and J lost 5, with 8 bases in between. The CDR3 is 13 residues long. Germline CDR1 SGHTA, CDR2 FQGNSA. The CDR3 spells CASSLAPGDEQYF. CDR3 in DNA: TGTGCCAGCAGCTTAGCGCCTGGTGACGAGCAGTACTTC.

J is TRBJ2-7 and V is TRBV11-2, with TRBD2 matching over 10 bases. Trimming cost V 6 bases and J 3 bases; bases outside gene matches: 2. CDR3 length equals 13 residues. CDR1 SGHAT and CDR2 FQNNGV come from the germline V gene. CDR3 in amino acids: CASRLAGVYEQYF. DNA for the CDR3: TGTGCCAGCAGGCTAGCGGGAGTCTACGAGCAGTACTTC.

The V call is TRBV7-9, the J call TRBJ2-7, with TRBD2 as a possible D gene (6 bases). Trimming cost V 1 base and J 2 bases, with 15 bases left between them. Germline V gives CDR1 SEHNR, CDR2 FQNEAQ (reference sequence). The CDR3 totals 16 residues. The CDR3 spells CASSLGGEQMTYEQYF. CDR3 in DNA: TGTGCCAGCAGCTTAGGGGGGGAACAGATGACCTACGAGCAGTACTTC.

J is TRBJ2-7 and V is TRBV6-2 or TRBV6-3; weak D call: TRBD2 (6 bases). Germline assignment: CDR1 MNHEY and CDR2 SVGEGT. The CDR3 is 13 residues long. With 2 bases removed from V and 2 bases from J, the gap between germline ends came to 7 bases. CDR3 in DNA: TGTGCCAGCAGTTACAGGACTACCTACGAGCAGTACTTC. This codes for CASSYRTTYEQYF.

The chain links TRBV18 to TRBJ1-5; TRBD1 agrees at 7 bases. The CDR3 runs 16 residues. V lost 4 bases, J lost 3 bases, and 9 bases stayed unmatched. CDR1 KGHSH and CDR2 LQKENI come from the germline V gene. The CDR3 coding sequence is TGTGCCAGCTCACTCGACAGGGAAGCCTCCAATCAGCCCCAGCATTTT. Its protein product is CASSLDREASNQPQHF. The variable domain in full, completed from reference TRBV18 and TRBJ1-5, reads NAGVMQNPRHLVRRRGQEARLRCSPMKGHSHVYWYRQLPEEGLKFMVYLQKENIIDESGMPKERFSAEFPKEGPSILRIQQVVRGDSAAYFCASSLDREASNQPQHFGDGTRLSIL.

The V call is TRBV7-2, the J call TRBJ2-1; a weak D match, TRBD2 (6 bases). Trimming stripped 6 bases from V and 4 bases from J, with 19 bases between. The CDR3 totals 16 residues. Germline V gene sequence: CDR1 SGHTA, CDR2 FQGNSA. The CDR3 region is CASRTSVGGAYNEQFF. CDR3 coding DNA: TGTGCCAGCAGGACAAGTGTCGGGGGAGCTTACAATGAGCAGTTCTTC.

This chain connects TRBV4-2 to TRBJ2-7; D gene unclear. CDR1 and CDR2 from the germline V gene are LGHNA and YNFKEQ. V was pared by 5 bases and J by 0 bases, with 14 bases between. CDR3 length equals 15 residues. The CDR3 loop is CASSSGPGPSYEQYF. Written as DNA, the CDR3 is TGTGCCAGCAGCTCAGGCCCCGGACCCTCCTACGAGCAGTACTTC.

This rearrangement joins TRBV4-3 to TRBJ2-1; 8 bases are a match to TRBD1. CDR3 length: 16 amino acids. Looked up from germline, CDR1 is LGHNA and CDR2 is YSLEER. Trimming removed 1 base from V and 3 bases from J; junction bases left unmatched: 5. CDR3 DNA: TGCGCCAGCAGCCAAGCGGACAGGGCGGTCTACAATGAGCAGTTCTTC. Residues: CASSQADRAVYNEQFF.

This CDR3 is CASSLGQGAGREQYF. The CDR3 DNA sequence: TGTGCCAGCAGCTTAGGACAGGGGGCCGGAAGGGAGCAGTACTTC. V is TRBV7-2 and J is TRBJ2-7; 10 bases are shared with TRBD1. V lost 1 base to trimming and J lost 7 bases; unmatched junction nucleotides: 7. The CDR3 loop spans 15 amino acids. The V gene's germline CDR1 is SGHTA and CDR2 FQGNSA. The whole variable domain, remainder taken from reference TRBV7-2 and TRBJ2-7, is GAGVSQSPSNKVTEKGKDVELRCDPISGHTALYWYRQSLGQGLEFLIYFQGNSAPDKSGLPSDRFSAERTGGSVSTLTIQRTQQEDSAVYLCASSLGQGAGREQYFGPGTRLTVT.

The chain employs TRBV7-8 and TRBJ1-5; TRBD1 is a possible D gene (6 bases). V was clipped by 5 bases and J by 7 bases, with 12 bases between them. CDR1 is SGHVS, CDR2 FQNEAQ, per germline. There are 13 residues in the CDR3. The CDR3 DNA is TGTGCCAGCAGCCTGGACGGGGGCCAGCCCCAGCATTTT. It yields the protein CASSLDGGQPQHF.

This clone occurred once. The gene calls are TRBV29-1 and TRBJ2-5; no reliable D call. The CDR3 runs to 12 residues. CDR1 and CDR2 (germline): SQVTM, ANQGSEA. V shed 6 bases and J shed 0 bases, with 8 bases lying between them. In nucleotides, the CDR3 is TGCAGCGTCCGGACGAACCAAGAGACCCAGTACTTC. Translating gives CSVRTNQETQYF.

V is TRBV5-6 and J is TRBJ1-6; no clear D gene. The germline V gene has CDR1 SGHDT and CDR2 YYEEEE. This CDR3 is 11 amino acids long. Deletions cut 3 bases from V and 14 bases from J, with 9 bases between. The CDR3 DNA reads TGTGCCAGCAGCTCCTCGAGTGCCCTCCACTTT. This sequence encodes CASSSSSALHF. Supplemented by reference TRBV5-6 and TRBJ1-6, the full variable domain reads DAGVTQSPTHLIKTRGQQVTLRCSPKSGHDTVSWYQQALGQGPQFIFQYYEEEERQRGNFPDRFSGHQFPNYSSELNVNALLLGDSALYLCASSSSSALHFGNGTRLTVT.